Below, one T cell receptor beta chain is given with its context. This specimen comes from a study of shared clonotypes between healthy human individuals. Study as a whole: Researchers assigned three CD4 naive, three CD4 memory, two CD8 naive and one CD8 memory plate to each donor.

The CDR3 spans 15 residues. V lost 5 bases and J lost 6, with 18 bases in between. Germline V CDR1 and CDR2: MNHEY, SVGAGI. Replicate sorted-subset PCRs were loaded with 150 to 250 ng DNA, 31,000 or so T cell genomes. Profiling relied on immunoSEQ multiplex PCR, and the TCRdb table lists in-frame clones only, not all of them. The sample includes around 2.3 million clones, roughly 95% of them seen just once. J is TRBJ2-3 and V is TRBV6-5; TRBD1 is a possible D gene (6 bases). Sequenced material: naive CD4+ T cells sorted from blood. The subset here: CD45RA+ positively selected. The TCR was taken from a man aged 18 to 35 in good health. CDR3 coding DNA: TGTGCCAGCAGTCACGGACAGAAAAAAGGGGATACGCAGTATTTT. The encoded protein is CASSHGQKKGDTQYF.